The present T cell receptor (beta chain) was sequenced within a study of PD-1 blockade in classical Hodgkin lymphoma. Study findings and constraints: Significantly greater TCR diversity emerged by C4D1 in CD4+ cells but not CD8+ cells.

CDR3 length equals 14 residues. J was trimmed by 1 base and V by 3 bases; bases with no gene match: 2. Germline V gene lookup returns CDR1 SGHDT and CDR2 YYEEEE. Time point denoted: cycle 4 day 1 (C4D1), after less than seven weeks of nivolumab. All patients relapsed after autologous stem cell transplantation, and brentuximab vedotin exposure varied. TCRdb keeps only in-frame clones here, not all; method: immunoSEQ multiplex PCR. The repertoire holds some 90,000 clones, about three quarters seen once, with roughly 10% in the top ten. This clone was seen ten or more times. The antigen remains unidentified.

This clonotype was sampled from a human donor with classical Hodgkin lymphoma. This sample comprised peripheral blood mononuclear cells (PBMCs), obtained before the fourth cycle of nivolumab. The gene calls are TRBV5-6 and TRBJ1-2, with 8 positions matching TRBD1. For the CDR3, the DNA is TGTGCCAGCAGCTCGACAGGGGATAACTATGGCTACACCTTC. It is translated as CASSSTGDNYGYTF.